The 18 T cell receptor beta chains reported below all come from one sample, sequenced in a study of CD8 T cells in ankylosing spondylitis. One entry per CDR3 protein results from TCRdb running MiXCR on the 5' RACE reads. The table includes 250,000 to 350,000 distinct CDR3 sequences, around 20% detected once. Sequencing was done on a sample of blood, either unsorted or a sorted T cell fraction (not recorded which). The origin of the receptors is a male donor with ankylosing spondylitis or in good health (not recorded which).

This clonotype was seen many times. The rearrangement joins TRBV5-1 to TRBJ2-3; D is possibly TRBD1 (6 bases). This CDR3 is built from 15 residues. Germline V gives CDR1 SGHRS, CDR2 YFSETQ. V gave up 0 bases and J gave up 6 bases, with 14 bases separating them. CDR3 sequence (DNA): TGCGCCAGCAGCTTGGCCCAGGGGCGACGCGATACGCAGTATTTT. This encodes CASSLAQGRRDTQYF.

This CDR3 reads CASSLGREDEAFF. The CDR3, as DNA: TGCGCCAGCAGCTTAGGCAGGGAGGATGAAGCTTTCTTT. The genes are TRBV5-1 and TRBJ1-1; the D gene is possibly TRBD1 (5 bases). CDR1 SGHRS and CDR2 YFSETQ come from the germline V gene. This CDR3 spans 13 amino acids. Trimming cost V 2 bases and J 7 bases, with 12 bases left between them. Full variable domain (missing parts from reference TRBV5-1 and TRBJ1-1): KAGVTQTPRYLIKTRGQQVTLSCSPISGHRSVSWYQQTPGQGLQFLFEYFSETQRNKGNFPGRFSGRQFSNSRSEMNVSTLELGDSALYLCASSLGREDEAFFGQGTRLTVV.

Of note for this clonotype: A read error may be the cause here, since a much bigger clone is one base away. The CDR3: CVSSLSLAKNIQYF. In DNA, the CDR3 is TGTGTCAGCAGTTTAAGCCTAGCCAAAAACATTCAGTACTTC. The V call is TRBV12-3 or TRBV12-4, the J call TRBJ2-4; no firm D call. This CDR3 region has 14 residues.

In this sample, this clonotype turned up a few times. J is TRBJ2-2 and V is TRBV5-1; D ambiguous. V was pared by 3 bases and J by 0 bases, with 9 bases between. The CDR3 extends over 15 amino acids. Looked up from germline, CDR1 is SGHRS and CDR2 is YFSETQ. The CDR3 bases are TGCGCCAGCAGCTCGAGCTCGTCGAACACCGGGGAGCTGTTTTTT. As protein: CASSSSSSNTGELFF.

The V call is TRBV20-1, the J call TRBJ1-2; 7 nucleotides match TRBD1. The CDR3 has 14 amino acids. CDR1 is DFQATT, CDR2 SNEGSKA, per germline (reference sequence). With V trimmed by 4 bases and J by 6 bases, 11 bases remained unmatched. The CDR3 DNA reads as TGCAGTGCTATCCCAAAAGGAGGGGGCGATGGCTACACCTTC. As protein: CSAIPKGGGDGYTF.

This clonotype has more than one count but fewer than ten. The J gene is TRBJ2-3, the V gene TRBV5-1; the match to TRBD1 covers 7 bases. V trimming: 2 bases; J trimming: 3 bases; junction bases outside the gene matches: 9. The CDR3 is made up of 16 amino acids. The germline gives CDR1 SGHRS, CDR2 YFSETQ. For the CDR3, the DNA is TGCGCCAGCAGCTTCCGGACAGGCGGTACGACAGATACGCAGTATTTT. Protein: CASSFRTGGTTDTQYF.

This clonotype was counted many times. The chain couples TRBV24-1 to TRBJ2-1, with 12 bases that match TRBD2. The V and J ends lost 3 bases and 9 bases, in that order; junction bases with no gene match: 8. The CDR3 consists of 16 residues. The germline V gene encodes CDR1 KGHDR and CDR2 SFDVKD. The CDR3 region is CATSDLLAGGLSEQFF. The DNA for the CDR3 is TGTGCCACCAGTGATCTCCTAGCGGGGGGGCTTAGTGAGCAGTTCTTC.

V is TRBV6-5 and J is TRBJ2-6; no clear D. V was cut by 5 bases and J by 0 bases, with 11 bases left in between. From germline, CDR1 is MNHEY and CDR2 SVGAGI. CDR3 size: 16 residues. DNA for the CDR3: TGTGCCAGCAGTCACGACACTCGCTCTGGGGCCAACGTCCTGACTTTC. It is translated as CASSHDTRSGANVLTF.

The V call is TRBV3-1, the J call TRBJ1-3, with 7 nucleotides matching TRBD1. Germline lookup yields CDR1 LGHDT and CDR2 YNNKEL (reference sequence). V shed 0 bases, J shed 5 bases, and the junction held 4 bases outside the gene matches. CDR3 length: 15 amino acids. In DNA form, the CDR3 reads TGTGCCAGCAGCCAAGAGACAGGGAGGAGAAACACCATATATTTT. Its translation: CASSQETGRRNTIYF.

This clonotype appeared many times. This chain joins TRBV7-3 and TRBJ1-1, with 7 positions matching TRBD1. The V gene's germline CDR1 is SGHTA and CDR2 FQGTGA. The V and J ends lost 5 bases and 1 base, in that order; junction bases with no gene match: 1. The CDR3 sequence is 13 residues long. The DNA for the CDR3 is TGTGCCAGCAGCGAGGGGGCGAACACTGAAGCTTTCTTT. This sequence encodes CASSEGANTEAFF.

The chain is built from TRBV20-1 and TRBJ2-7; 7 nucleotides agree with TRBD1. This CDR3 region has 12 residues. Germline lookup yields CDR1 DFQATT and CDR2 SNEGSKA (reference sequence). J was trimmed by 5 bases and V by 5 bases; bases with no gene match: 6. The CDR3 spells CSAQNRGHEQYV. The CDR3 DNA follows: TGCAGTGCTCAAAACAGGGGTCACGAGCAGTACGTC.

This CDR3 reads CASSLHAGGNNEQFF. As DNA, the CDR3 is TGTGCCAGCAGTCTCCACGCGGGAGGGAACAATGAGCAGTTCTTC. The rearrangement links TRBV6-1 to TRBJ2-1; 9 bases line up with TRBD2. Looked up from germline, CDR1 is MNHNS and CDR2 is SASEGT. This CDR3 contains 15 residues. The junction had 7 bases not matched to a gene; V was cut back by 5 bases and J by 5 bases.

This clonotype was seen more than once but under ten times. This chain uses TRBV12-3 or TRBV12-4 with TRBJ1-5; weak D call: TRBD1 (6 bases). This CDR3 comprises 15 residues. V was cut by 1 base and J by 4 bases, with 11 bases left in between. The CDR3 DNA reads as TGTGCCAGCAGTTTAGGCGGGACAACAAATCAGCCCCAGCATTTT. This gives the protein CASSLGGTTNQPQHF.

V usage is TRBV3-1 and J usage is TRBJ2-2, with 13 bases aligning to TRBD2. CDR1 is LGHDT, CDR2 YNNKEL, per germline (reference sequence). This CDR3 has 15 amino acids. J gave up 5 bases and V 11 bases, and 8 bases lay outside the gene matches. The DNA for the CDR3 is TGTGCCTGCTGGCGGACTAGCGGGAGTACCGGGGAGCTGTTTTTT. It yields the protein CACWRTSGSTGELFF.

This clonotype was seen more than once but under ten times. The chain employs TRBV20-1 and TRBJ2-3, with D perhaps being TRBD1 or TRBD2 (5 bases each). V lost 6 bases, J lost 5 bases, and 24 bases lay in between. The CDR3 totals 16 residues. Germline lookup yields CDR1 DFQATT and CDR2 SNEGSKA (reference sequence). CDR3 DNA: TGCAGTGCCTCGAAACTCCAGGGACGCCTTGGAGATACGCAGTATTTT. Amino acid sequence: CSASKLQGRLGDTQYF.

CDR3 sequence (DNA): TGTGCCAGCAGCCTATCGGACAGCTACACTGAAGCTTTCTTT. This encodes CASSLSDSYTEAFF. The chain employs TRBV28 and TRBJ1-1, with D possibly being TRBD1 (6 bases). The germline V gene encodes CDR1 MDHEN and CDR2 SYDVKM. V was trimmed by 6 bases and J by 3 bases, leaving 14 bases between them. This CDR3 comprises 14 residues.

Comments on this clonotype: Compared with germline, one end of the junction differs, possibly owing to a read error. The genes are TRBV5-1 and TRBJ2-5, with 13 positions matching TRBD2. This CDR3 comprises 17 residues. The germline CDR1 and CDR2 sequences are SGHRS and YFSETQ. The CDR3 sequence is CATEAVRLAGGQETQHF. CDR3 nucleotides: TGCGCCACCGAAGCTGTACGACTAGCGGGGGGTCAAGAGACCCAGCACTTC.

This clonotype was seen repeatedly, ten times or more. This chain uses TRBV12-3 or TRBV12-4 with TRBJ2-2; 9 bases match TRBD1. The CDR3 is made up of 14 amino acids. The J segment lost 6 bases and the V segment lost 6 bases, leaving 5 bases of the junction unmatched. DNA of the CDR3: TGTGCCAGCAGCCGGGACAGGGCCCCCGGGGAGCTGTTTTTT. Protein: CASSRDRAPGELFF.